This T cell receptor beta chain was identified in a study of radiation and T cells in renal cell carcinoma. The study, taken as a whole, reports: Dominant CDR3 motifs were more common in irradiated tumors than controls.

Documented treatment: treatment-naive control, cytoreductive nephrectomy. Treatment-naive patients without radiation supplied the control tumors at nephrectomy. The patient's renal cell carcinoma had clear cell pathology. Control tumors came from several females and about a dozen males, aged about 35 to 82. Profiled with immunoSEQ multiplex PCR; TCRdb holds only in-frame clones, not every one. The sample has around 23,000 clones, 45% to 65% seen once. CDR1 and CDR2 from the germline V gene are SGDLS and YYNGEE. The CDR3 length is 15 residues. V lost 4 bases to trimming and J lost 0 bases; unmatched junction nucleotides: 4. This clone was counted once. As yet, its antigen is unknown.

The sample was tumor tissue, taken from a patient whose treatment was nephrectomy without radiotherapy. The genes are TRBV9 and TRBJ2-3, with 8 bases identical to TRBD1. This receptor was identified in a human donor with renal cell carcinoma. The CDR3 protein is CASSPRQGSTDTQYF. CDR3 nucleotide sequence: TGTGCCAGCAGCCCACGACAGGGGAGCACAGATACGCAGTATTTT.